The 17 T cell receptor beta chains below come from one sample, sequenced in a study of T-cell reconstitution after alpha-beta-depleted transplantation in children. As it was prepared, the TCRbeta library received unique molecular identifiers. One entry per CDR3 protein, called by TCRdb with MiXCR from the PCR reads. The sample contains fewer than 1 million distinct CDR3 sequences, 16% of which appear only once. Sequences were derived from PBMCs, mostly from graft donor cells, sampled 360 days after TCRalphabeta/CD19-depleted stem cell transplant. The receptors shown here come from a male patient between 10 and 17 years old who had a stem cell transplant for acute lymphoblastic leukemia, so the T cells may come from the graft donor.

The chain combines TRBV20-1 with TRBJ2-6; D is undetermined. The CDR3 is made up of 16 amino acids. Deletions cut 3 bases from V and 3 bases from J, with 15 bases between. Germline-derived CDR1 and CDR2 are DFQATT and SNEGSKA (reference sequence). CDR3 amino acids: CSASPHIAGGANVLTF. For the CDR3, the DNA is TGCAGTGCTAGCCCCCACATAGCAGGTGGGGCCAACGTCCTGACTTTC.

This clonotype came up a few times. The chain combines TRBV15 with TRBJ1-1; D ambiguous. The CDR3 runs 14 residues. Germline V gene lookup returns CDR1 LNHNV and CDR2 YYDKDF (reference sequence). V was cut by 4 bases and J by 3 bases, with 12 bases left in between. CDR3 coding DNA: TGTGCCACCAGCATACGGGAGTGGTACACTGAAGCTTTCTTT. It encodes CATSIREWYTEAFF.

This chain connects TRBV29-1 to TRBJ1-4; D gene ambiguous. Germline lookup yields CDR1 SQVTM and CDR2 ANQGSEA. Trimming left V 4 bases short and J 5 bases short, with 17 bases between. CDR3 length equals 15 residues. The CDR3 reads CSVGAAVPGNEKLFF. The CDR3 DNA is TGCAGCGTTGGGGCGGCGGTCCCGGGGAATGAAAAACTGTTTTTT.

The chain is built from TRBV12-3 or TRBV12-4 and TRBJ2-1; 8 nucleotides match TRBD2. The V and J ends lost 5 bases and 9 bases, in that order; junction bases with no gene match: 6. The CDR3 sequence is 13 residues long. As DNA, the CDR3 is TGTGCCAGCAGTGCCGACAGCGGGGGTGAGCAGTTCTTC. This codes for CASSADSGGEQFF.

The chain joins TRBV13 to TRBJ2-7, with 9 bases aligning to TRBD1. Losses at the gene ends were 7 bases for V and 4 bases for J; bases not matched to a gene: 8. The germline gives CDR1 PRHDT, CDR2 FYEKMQ (reference sequence). The CDR3 consists of 14 residues. CDR3 coding DNA: TGTGCCAGCACCATGGGACAGGGCATTTACGAGCAGTACTTC. Its protein product is CASTMGQGIYEQYF.

This clonotype came up a few times. The chain uses TRBV7-2 and TRBJ2-1, with 8 nucleotides matching TRBD2. V was pared by 1 base and J by 16 bases, with 12 bases of the junction left unmatched. Per the germline V gene, CDR1 is SGHTA and CDR2 is FQGNSA. This CDR3 spans 14 amino acids. CDR3 DNA sequence: TGTGCCAGCAGCTTAGAGAGCGGGAGAGAACGGGAATTCTTC. Translating gives CASSLESGREREFF.

This clonotype was recorded many times. CDR3 amino acids: CASSAGNLGEQYF. The CDR3 DNA is TGTGCCAGCAGCGCCGGGAATTTAGGGGAGCAGTACTTC. This chain joins TRBV11-2 and TRBJ2-7, with D perhaps TRBD2 (5 bases). The CDR3 spans 13 residues. Trimming took off 5 bases at V and 7 bases at J, with 15 bases between the two ends. Germline V gene sequence: CDR1 SGHAT, CDR2 FQNNGV.

This clonotype was recorded a few times. This chain uses TRBV5-1 with TRBJ2-1; 10 bases are shared with TRBD2. Losses at the gene ends were 2 bases for V and 0 bases for J; bases not matched to a gene: 8. Germline V lookup: CDR1 SGHRS, CDR2 YFSETQ. This CDR3 is 18 amino acids long. Here the CDR3 DNA reads TGCGCCAGCAGCTTCCTAGCGGGAGCCTTGTCCTCCTACAATGAGCAGTTCTTC. Protein product: CASSFLAGALSSYNEQFF.

In this sample, this clonotype turned up a few times. J is TRBJ2-3 and V is TRBV7-6; D may match TRBD1 or TRBD2 (10 bases each). V was shortened by 0 bases and J by 2 bases, with 27 bases between the two germline ends. The CDR3 length is 21 residues. Looked up from germline, CDR1 is SGHVS and CDR2 is FNYEAQ. CDR3 amino acids: CASSLADRGREREGHTDTQYF. The DNA of the CDR3 is TGTGCCAGCAGCTTAGCCGACAGGGGGCGCGAGCGGGAGGGTCACACAGATACGCAGTATTTT.

This clonotype was recorded a few times. The chain couples TRBV4-1 to TRBJ1-4, with D perhaps TRBD1 (6 bases). Trimming stripped 2 bases from V and 5 bases from J, with 12 bases between. Germline-derived CDR1 and CDR2 are MGHRA and YSYEKL. The length of the CDR3 is 15 residues. The CDR3 region is CASSQPDSQNEKLFF. The CDR3 nucleotides read TGCGCCAGCAGCCAACCGGACAGCCAAAATGAAAAACTGTTTTTT.

This clonotype was counted ten times or more. This chain uses TRBV9 with TRBJ2-7; possibly TRBD1 for D (6 bases). Germline CDR1 SGDLS, CDR2 YYNGEE. The V and J ends lost 3 bases and 2 bases respectively, with 12 bases between them. The CDR3 is made up of 14 amino acids. The CDR3 bases are TGTGCCAGCAGCGCCACAGGGTATCCCTACGAGCAGTACTTC. This sequence encodes CASSATGYPYEQYF.

The V call is TRBV6-5, the J call TRBJ2-5; 7 bases fit TRBD1. After removal of 2 bases from V and 5 bases from J, the junction contained 8 bases not matched to a gene. The CDR3 extends over 15 amino acids. CDR1 is MNHEY, CDR2 SVGAGI, per germline. CDR3 in amino acids: CASSYDRVSFETQYF. The CDR3 region has the DNA TGTGCCAGCAGTTACGACAGGGTGTCTTTTGAGACCCAGTACTTC.

The chain has TRBV12-3 or TRBV12-4 and TRBJ2-7, with 14 bases matching TRBD2. The CDR3 has 16 residues. Trimming at V came to 0 bases and at J to 5 bases, leaving 3 bases not matched to a gene. The DNA of the CDR3 is TGTGCCAGCAGTTTAGCGGGGACTAGCGGGAGAAACGAGCAGTACTTC. Translating gives CASSLAGTSGRNEQYF.

This chain connects TRBV18 to TRBJ2-1; D is possibly TRBD2 (5 bases). The CDR3 length is 14 residues. In germline, CDR1 is KGHSH, CDR2 LQKENI. V was clipped by 7 bases and J by 0 bases, with 10 bases between them. This CDR3 reads CASCQRNSYNEQFF. In nucleotides, the CDR3 is TGTGCCAGCTGCCAGCGGAACTCCTACAATGAGCAGTTCTTC. Full variable domain (missing parts from reference TRBV18 and TRBJ2-1): NAGVMQNPRHLVRRRGQEARLRCSPMKGHSHVYWYRQLPEEGLKFMVYLQKENIIDESGMPKERFSAEFPKEGPSILRIQQVVRGDSAAYFCASCQRNSYNEQFFGPGTRLTVL.

This clonotype was recorded many times. The chain employs TRBV9 and TRBJ2-3, with D unclear. The CDR3 contains 12 residues. CDR1 SGDLS and CDR2 YYNGEE come from the germline V gene. The V end lost 3 bases, the J end lost 2 bases, and 4 bases lay between the germline ends. CDR3 in DNA: TGTGCCAGCAGCGATGACACAGATACGCAGTATTTT. Its translation: CASSDDTDTQYF.

The chain joins TRBV12-3 or TRBV12-4 to TRBJ2-3; D might be TRBD2 (6 bases). Trimming took off 1 base at V and 4 bases at J, with 12 bases between the two ends. The CDR3 extends over 15 amino acids. CDR3: CASSLGVWDSDTQYF. The CDR3 DNA sequence: TGTGCCAGCAGTTTAGGGGTGTGGGACTCAGATACGCAGTATTTT.

V and J are TRBV2 and TRBJ2-1; 8 bases align to TRBD1. The junction had 2 bases not matched to a gene; V was cut back by 7 bases and J by 0 bases. This CDR3 region has 14 residues. Germline loops: CDR1 SNHLY, CDR2 FYNNEI. The chain's CDR3 is CASKGTGSYNEQFF. The CDR3 nucleotides read TGTGCCAGCAAGGGGACAGGCTCCTACAATGAGCAGTTCTTC.